The following is a TCR beta chain sequence with its context. Its antigen is not known. The CDR3 length is 18 residues. Germline CDR1 and CDR2: KGHSH and LQKENI. Unmatched junction bases numbered 10, after V lost 4 bases and J lost 0 bases. TCRdb re-called the 5' RACE reads with MiXCR, one entry per CDR3 protein. The sample lists hundreds of thousands of distinct CDR3 sequences, around 12% seen once, with 15% in the top ten. This entry is derived from a study of T cells after yellow fever vaccination. Whole-study results and caveats: Secondary responses were weaker yet peaked faster, day 5 versus 15. The bulk population could contribute abundant contaminating clonotypes to FACS-sorted repertoires.

The specimen was PBMCs, collected on the day of the yellow fever booster vaccination. The rearrangement uses TRBV18 and TRBJ2-3; 10 bases agree with TRBD1. The TCR originated in a man under 40 who received the YFV17D yellow fever vaccine. CDR3 residues: CASSRTRDRGPSTDTQYF. In DNA, the CDR3 is TGTGCCAGCTCACGTACCCGGGACAGGGGTCCTAGCACAGATACGCAGTATTTT.